Following are 15 T cell receptor beta chains from one sample sequenced in a study of lymphopenia after photon versus proton radiotherapy. Repertoires were generated with immunoSEQ multiplex PCR, while TCRdb's copy carries only in-frame clones and drops some. Of some 45,000 clones listed, approximately 83% are singletons. The sequencing used peripheral blood, collected from a patient treated with proton-based radiotherapy. Receptors were obtained from a woman in her seventies with pancreatic cancer.

The chain links TRBV6-5 to TRBJ2-5; no definite D call. The DNA end is more similar to TRBJ2-7, so the J call may be wrong. Germline CDR1 and CDR2: MNHEY and SVGAGI. The CDR3 runs 15 residues. The CDR3 is CASRPSSHPNYEQYF. The CDR3 DNA reads as TGTGCCAGCAGACCCAGTTCCCACCCCAACTACGAGCAGTACTTC.

This chain joins TRBV7-9 and TRBJ1-3; 9 nucleotides match TRBD1. The length of the CDR3 is 16 residues. CDR1 and CDR2 (germline): SEHNR, FQNEAQ (reference sequence). The J segment lost 0 bases and the V segment lost 5 bases, leaving 5 bases of the junction unmatched. For the CDR3, the DNA is TGTGCCAGCAGCGAAGGACAGGGGAGCTCTGGAAACACCATATATTTT. Amino acid sequence: CASSEGQGSSGNTIYF.

The rearrangement joins TRBV28 to TRBJ2-3; perhaps TRBD2 as D (5 bases). Germline V gives CDR1 MDHEN, CDR2 SYDVKM. With 5 bases removed from V and 2 bases from J, the gap between germline ends came to 11 bases. This CDR3 has 14 amino acids. CDR3 loop: CASSTSGYTDTQYF. CDR3 DNA sequence: TGTGCCAGCAGTACGAGCGGTTACACAGATACGCAGTATTTT.

The chain links TRBV9 to TRBJ2-6; D may correspond to TRBD1 or TRBD2 (6 bases each). Germline-derived CDR1 and CDR2 are SGDLS and YYNGEE. V dropped 6 bases and J dropped 4 bases, with 11 bases sitting between them. The CDR3 sequence is 14 residues long. The CDR3 region has the DNA TGTGCCAGCACCGGGGGCTACGGGGCCAACGTCCTGACTTTC. This encodes CASTGGYGANVLTF. The entire variable domain, with the rest obtained from reference TRBV9 and TRBJ2-6, is as follows: DSGVTQTPKHLITATGQRVTLRCSPRSGDLSVYWYQQSLDQGLQFLIQYYNGEERAKGNILERFSAQQFPDLHSELNLSSLELGDSALYFCASTGGYGANVLTFGAGSRLTVL.

This chain uses TRBV27 with TRBJ2-7; TRBD2 agrees at 7 bases. J gave up 5 bases and V 10 bases, and 8 bases lay outside the gene matches. Germline values: CDR1 MNHEY, CDR2 SMNVEV (reference sequence). The CDR3 is 12 amino acids. The CDR3 here is CATGLEAHEQYF. CDR3 DNA: TGTGCCACCGGACTAGAAGCCCACGAGCAGTACTTC.

This clone has a single count. The rearrangement links TRBV19 to TRBJ1-3; D not resolved. Germline lookup yields CDR1 LNHDA and CDR2 SQIVND (reference sequence). The CDR3 extends over 11 amino acids. V lost 1 base and J lost 8, with 3 bases in between. CDR3 nucleotide sequence: TGTGCCAGTAGTATAGTAGACACCATATATTTT. Its protein is CASSIVDTIYF.

The chain employs TRBV11-2 and TRBJ1-2, with no clear D. Germline loops: CDR1 SGHAT, CDR2 FQNNGV. This CDR3 has 14 amino acids. The V and J ends lost 5 bases and 2 bases respectively, with 12 bases between them. CDR3 in amino acids: CASSLVFGNYGYTF. The CDR3 nucleotides read TGTGCCAGCAGCCTCGTGTTCGGGAACTATGGCTACACCTTC.

The V and J genes are TRBV27 and TRBJ2-1; D is uncertain. The CDR3 length is 14 residues. The V gene lost 7 bases and the J gene lost 4 bases, with 14 bases spanning the gap. Germline-derived CDR1 and CDR2 are MNHEY and SMNVEV (reference sequence). The CDR3, as DNA: TGTGCCAGCACCCCCGACGGCTCGTACAATGAGCAGTTCTTC. This gives the protein CASTPDGSYNEQFF.

In this sample, this clone turned up many times. CDR3 sequence (DNA): TGTGCTAGTGGTTTGGCGGACGGTAACTATGGCTACACCTTC. Encoded protein: CASGLADGNYGYTF. The V and J genes are TRBV12-5 and TRBJ1-2; D gene ambiguous. The V gene's germline CDR1 is LGHNT and CDR2 FRNRAP. The V end lost 1 base, the J end lost 1 base, and 7 bases lay between the germline ends. This CDR3 spans 14 amino acids. Based on the CDR3 plus reference TRBV12-5 and TRBJ1-2, the full variable domain is DARVTQTPRHKVTEMGQEVTMRCQPILGHNTVFWYRQTMMQGLELLAYFRNRAPLDDSGMPKDRFSAEMPDATLATLKIQPSEPRDSAVYFCASGLADGNYGYTFGSGTRLTVV.

This rearrangement joins TRBV5-1 to TRBJ1-1; 10 bases fit TRBD1. The CDR3 is 18 residues long. Germline V gives CDR1 SGHRS, CDR2 YFSETQ. The junction had 16 bases not matched to a gene; V was cut back by 4 bases and J by 4 bases. CDR3 nucleotides: TGCGCCAGCAGCCGATGGACAGGGGGGCCCTCAGGGAGCACTGAAGCTTTCTTT. Protein sequence: CASSRWTGGPSGSTEAFF.

This clone was detected a few times. This sequence joins TRBV11-3 and TRBJ1-3; 7 bases are a match to TRBD1. The CDR3 spans 17 residues. The V gene's germline CDR1 is SGHNT and CDR2 YENEEA. V lost 4 bases to trimming and J lost 1 base; unmatched junction nucleotides: 10. CDR3 protein: CASSSPTGSVSGNTIYF. The CDR3, as DNA: TGTGCCAGCAGCTCTCCGACAGGGTCCGTTTCTGGAAACACCATATATTTT.

The V call is TRBV6-5, the J call TRBJ1-2, with D possibly TRBD1 on 6 matching bases. The CDR3 sequence is 11 residues long. Trimming removed 9 bases from V and 7 bases from J, with 12 bases in between. Looked up from germline, CDR1 is MNHEY and CDR2 is SVGAGI. The CDR3 DNA follows: TGTGCCAGTAACAGGGTCGGTGGCTACACCTTC. This sequence encodes CASNRVGGYTF.

The chain is built from TRBV5-6 and TRBJ2-3, with TRBD1 identical over 9 bases. The CDR3 runs to 16 residues. The J segment lost 2 bases and the V segment lost 3 bases, leaving 7 bases of the junction unmatched. Looked up from germline, CDR1 is SGHDT and CDR2 is YYEEEE. The CDR3 bases are TGTGCCAGCAGCTCGAGTGGACAGGGGTTCACAGATACGCAGTATTTT. Translated, it gives CASSSSGQGFTDTQYF.

The chain uses TRBV5-4 and TRBJ2-7, with D perhaps being TRBD1 or TRBD2 (5 bases each). CDR3 length equals 14 residues. Germline V gene data show CDR1 as SGHNT and CDR2 as YYREEE (reference sequence). The V end was cut by 2 bases, the J end by 2 bases, with 11 bases between. The CDR3 is CASSFRDATYEQYF. CDR3 bases: TGTGCCAGCAGCTTTCGGGACGCTACCTACGAGCAGTACTTC.

This clone was recorded only once. The genes are TRBV7-3 and TRBJ1-2, with TRBD1 as a possible D gene (6 bases). The ends were cut back, 6 bases at V and 6 bases at J, with 14 bases in the middle. The CDR3 runs 13 residues. CDR1 is SGHTA, CDR2 FQGTGA, per germline. The CDR3 bases are TGTGCCAGCAGGTCAGGGACAATCGATGGCTACACCTTC. Protein sequence: CASRSGTIDGYTF.